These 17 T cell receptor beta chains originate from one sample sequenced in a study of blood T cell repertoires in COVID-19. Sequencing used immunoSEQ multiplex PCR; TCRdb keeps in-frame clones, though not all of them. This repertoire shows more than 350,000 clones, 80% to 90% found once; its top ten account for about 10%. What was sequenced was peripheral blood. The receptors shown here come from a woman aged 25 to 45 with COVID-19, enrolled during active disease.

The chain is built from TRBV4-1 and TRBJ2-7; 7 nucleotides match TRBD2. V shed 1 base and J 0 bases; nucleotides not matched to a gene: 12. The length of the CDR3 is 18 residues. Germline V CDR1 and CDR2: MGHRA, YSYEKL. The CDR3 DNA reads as TGCGCCAGCAGCCAAGTAGTCCTAGCGGAGATCACCTCCTACGAGCAGTACTTC. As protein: CASSQVVLAEITSYEQYF.

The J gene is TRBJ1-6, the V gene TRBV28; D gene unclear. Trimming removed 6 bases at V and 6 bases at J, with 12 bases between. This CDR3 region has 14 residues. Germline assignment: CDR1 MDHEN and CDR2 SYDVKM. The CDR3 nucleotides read TGTGCCAGCAGCCCTAGACGGAGTAATTCACCCCTCCACTTT. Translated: CASSPRRSNSPLHF.

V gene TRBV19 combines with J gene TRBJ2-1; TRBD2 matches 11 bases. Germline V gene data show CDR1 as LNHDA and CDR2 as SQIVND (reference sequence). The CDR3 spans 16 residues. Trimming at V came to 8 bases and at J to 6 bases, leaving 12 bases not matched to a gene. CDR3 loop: CASGGIAGGPANEQFF. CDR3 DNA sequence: TGTGCCAGTGGGGGTATAGCGGGAGGGCCCGCCAATGAGCAGTTCTTC.

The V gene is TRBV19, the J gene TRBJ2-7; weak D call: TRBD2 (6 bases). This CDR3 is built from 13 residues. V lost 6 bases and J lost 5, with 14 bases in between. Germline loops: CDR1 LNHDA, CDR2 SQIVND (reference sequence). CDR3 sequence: CASSWGTVDEQYF. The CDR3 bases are TGTGCCAGTAGCTGGGGGACTGTAGACGAGCAGTACTTC.

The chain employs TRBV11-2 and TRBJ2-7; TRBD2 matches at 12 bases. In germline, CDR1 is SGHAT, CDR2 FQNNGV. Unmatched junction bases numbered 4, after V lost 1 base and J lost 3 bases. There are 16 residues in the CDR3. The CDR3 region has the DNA TGTGCCAGCAGCTTAGTCGGACTAGCGGGGCACTACGAGCAGTACTTC. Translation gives CASSLVGLAGHYEQYF.

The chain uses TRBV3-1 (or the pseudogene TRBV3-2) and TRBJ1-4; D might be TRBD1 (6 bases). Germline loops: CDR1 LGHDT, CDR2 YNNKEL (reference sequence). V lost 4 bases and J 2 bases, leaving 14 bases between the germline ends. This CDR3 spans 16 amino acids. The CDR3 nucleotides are TGTGCCAGCAGCCCCGTGGGAGGGGGGACTAATGAAAAACTGTTTTTT. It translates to CASSPVGGGTNEKLFF.

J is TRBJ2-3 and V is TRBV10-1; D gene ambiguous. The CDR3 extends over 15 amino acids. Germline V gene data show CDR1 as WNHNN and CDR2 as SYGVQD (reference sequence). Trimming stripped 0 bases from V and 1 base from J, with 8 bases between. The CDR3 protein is CASSESTVRTDTQYF. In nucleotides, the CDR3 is TGCGCCAGCAGTGAGTCAACTGTCCGCACAGATACGCAGTATTTT.

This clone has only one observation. CDR3 sequence reads: CASSLPLLAGYNEQFF. The DNA for the CDR3 is TGTGCCAGCAGCCTCCCGCTACTAGCGGGCTACAATGAGCAGTTCTTC. This chain uses TRBV3-1 (or the pseudogene TRBV3-2) with TRBJ2-1; 9 bases map to TRBD2. The germline CDR1 and CDR2 sequences are LGHDT and YNNKEL (reference sequence). The CDR3 totals 16 residues. The J segment lost 3 bases and the V segment lost 4 bases, leaving 7 bases of the junction unmatched.

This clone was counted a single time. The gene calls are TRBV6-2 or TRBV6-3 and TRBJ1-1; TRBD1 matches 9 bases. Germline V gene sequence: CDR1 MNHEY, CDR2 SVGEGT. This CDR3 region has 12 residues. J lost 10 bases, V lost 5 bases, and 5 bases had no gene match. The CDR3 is CASSTGGVGAFF. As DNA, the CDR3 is TGTGCCAGCAGTACAGGGGGCGTGGGAGCTTTCTTT.

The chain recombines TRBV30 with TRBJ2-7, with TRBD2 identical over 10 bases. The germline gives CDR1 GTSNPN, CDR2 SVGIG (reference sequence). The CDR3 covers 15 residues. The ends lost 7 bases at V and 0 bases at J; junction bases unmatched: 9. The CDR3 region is CAFRDPSGSSYEQYF. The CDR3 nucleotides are TGTGCCTTCCGCGATCCTAGCGGGAGCTCCTACGAGCAGTACTTC.

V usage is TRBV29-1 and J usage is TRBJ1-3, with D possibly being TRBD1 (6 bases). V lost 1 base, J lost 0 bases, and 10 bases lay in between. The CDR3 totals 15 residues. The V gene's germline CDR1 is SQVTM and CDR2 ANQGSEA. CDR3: CSVEGTDSSGNTIYF. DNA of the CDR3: TGCAGCGTTGAAGGGACAGATTCCTCTGGAAACACCATATATTTT.

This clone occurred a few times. CDR3 loop: CASSPRQGTGELFF. The CDR3 bases are TGTGCCAGCAGCCCGAGACAGGGAACCGGGGAGCTGTTTTTT. The V call is TRBV7-2, the J call TRBJ2-2, with TRBD1 matching over 7 bases. With 5 bases clipped from V and 5 bases from J, the junction kept 5 bases outside the gene matches. Germline CDR1 reads SGHTA; CDR2 reads FQGNSA. The CDR3 contains 14 residues. The complete variable domain, with remaining parts taken from reference TRBV7-2 and TRBJ2-2, reads GAGVSQSPSNKVTEKGKDVELRCDPISGHTALYWYRQSLGQGLEFLIYFQGNSAPDKSGLPSDRFSAERTGGSVSTLTIQRTQQEDSAVYLCASSPRQGTGELFFGEGSRLTVL.

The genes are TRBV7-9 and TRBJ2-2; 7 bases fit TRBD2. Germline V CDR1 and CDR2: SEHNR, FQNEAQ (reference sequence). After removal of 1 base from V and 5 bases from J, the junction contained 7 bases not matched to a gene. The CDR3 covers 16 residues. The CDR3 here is CASSLDLGRRTGELFF. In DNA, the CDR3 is TGTGCCAGCAGCTTAGATCTCGGGAGGCGGACCGGGGAGCTGTTTTTT.

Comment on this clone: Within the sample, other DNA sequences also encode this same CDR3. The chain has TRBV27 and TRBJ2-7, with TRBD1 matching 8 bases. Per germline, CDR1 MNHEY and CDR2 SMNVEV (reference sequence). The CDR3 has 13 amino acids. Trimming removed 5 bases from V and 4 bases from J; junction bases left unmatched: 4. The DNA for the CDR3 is TGTGCCAGCAGTCTCCGACAGGGGTACGAGCAGTACTTC. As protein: CASSLRQGYEQYF.

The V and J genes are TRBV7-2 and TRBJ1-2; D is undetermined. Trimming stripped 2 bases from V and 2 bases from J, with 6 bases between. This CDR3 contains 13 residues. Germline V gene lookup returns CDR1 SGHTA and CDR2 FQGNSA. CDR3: CASSLPMNYGYTF. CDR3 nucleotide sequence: TGTGCCAGCAGCTTACCCATGAACTATGGCTACACCTTC.

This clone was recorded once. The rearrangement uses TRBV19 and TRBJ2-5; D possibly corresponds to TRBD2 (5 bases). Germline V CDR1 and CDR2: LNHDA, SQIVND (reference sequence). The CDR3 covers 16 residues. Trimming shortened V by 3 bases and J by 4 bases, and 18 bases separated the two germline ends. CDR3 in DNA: TGTGCCAGTAGTATTAGTGGTACCGGAGGAGGAGAGACCCAGTACTTC. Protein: CASSISGTGGGETQYF.

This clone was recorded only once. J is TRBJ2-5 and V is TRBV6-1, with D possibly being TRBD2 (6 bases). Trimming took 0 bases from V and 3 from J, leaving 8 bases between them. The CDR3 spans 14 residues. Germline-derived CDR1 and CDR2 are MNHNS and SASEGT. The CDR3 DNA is TGTGCCAGCAGTGAAGCATGGGGGGAAGAGACCCAGTACTTC. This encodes CASSEAWGEETQYF.